Presented here are 2 T cell receptor beta chains from one specimen sequenced in a study of cytomegalovirus exposure and HLA in healthy donors. Both 60 Vbeta primers and 13 Jbeta primers went into the PCR. TCRdb keeps only in-frame clones here, not all; method: immunoSEQ multiplex PCR. The data hold 150,000 to 200,000 clones, with about 63% observed a single time. The sequencing sample was made of PBMCs. The receptor set was obtained from a woman aged 35 to 49 in good health and CMV-seropositive.

This rearrangement joins TRBV5-6 to TRBJ2-7; the match to TRBD1 covers 11 bases. The germline CDR1 and CDR2 sequences are SGHDT and YYEEEE. V lost 1 base and J lost 10; bases outside the gene matches: 10. The CDR3 contains 15 residues. The CDR3 coding sequence is TGTGCCAGCAGCTTGCCGGGACAGGGGGGACTAGGTCAGTACTTC. It yields the protein CASSLPGQGGLGQYF.

This clone was observed once. The chain couples TRBV27 to TRBJ2-1, with 8 bases fitting TRBD1. Germline V gives CDR1 MNHEY, CDR2 SMNVEV (reference sequence). V lost 5 bases, J lost 5 bases, and 11 bases stayed unmatched. CDR3 length equals 16 residues. CDR3 nucleotides: TGTGCCAGCAGTCGAATCTCCGGGACAGGTAACAATGAGCAGTTCTTC. Translated, it gives CASSRISGTGNNEQFF.